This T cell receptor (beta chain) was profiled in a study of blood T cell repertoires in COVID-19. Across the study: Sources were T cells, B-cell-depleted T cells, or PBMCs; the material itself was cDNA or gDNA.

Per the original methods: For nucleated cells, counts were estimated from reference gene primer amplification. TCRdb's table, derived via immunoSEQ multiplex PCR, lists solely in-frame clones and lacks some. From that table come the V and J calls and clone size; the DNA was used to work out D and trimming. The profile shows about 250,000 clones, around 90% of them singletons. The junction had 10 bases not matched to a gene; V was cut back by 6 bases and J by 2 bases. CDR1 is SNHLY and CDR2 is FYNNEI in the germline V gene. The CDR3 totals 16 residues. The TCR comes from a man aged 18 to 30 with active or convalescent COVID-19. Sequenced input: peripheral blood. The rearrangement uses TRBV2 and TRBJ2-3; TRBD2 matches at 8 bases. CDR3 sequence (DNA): TGTGCCAGCAGCCGCCGAGCGGGAGCTACCACAGATACGCAGTATTTT. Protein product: CASSRRAGATTDTQYF.